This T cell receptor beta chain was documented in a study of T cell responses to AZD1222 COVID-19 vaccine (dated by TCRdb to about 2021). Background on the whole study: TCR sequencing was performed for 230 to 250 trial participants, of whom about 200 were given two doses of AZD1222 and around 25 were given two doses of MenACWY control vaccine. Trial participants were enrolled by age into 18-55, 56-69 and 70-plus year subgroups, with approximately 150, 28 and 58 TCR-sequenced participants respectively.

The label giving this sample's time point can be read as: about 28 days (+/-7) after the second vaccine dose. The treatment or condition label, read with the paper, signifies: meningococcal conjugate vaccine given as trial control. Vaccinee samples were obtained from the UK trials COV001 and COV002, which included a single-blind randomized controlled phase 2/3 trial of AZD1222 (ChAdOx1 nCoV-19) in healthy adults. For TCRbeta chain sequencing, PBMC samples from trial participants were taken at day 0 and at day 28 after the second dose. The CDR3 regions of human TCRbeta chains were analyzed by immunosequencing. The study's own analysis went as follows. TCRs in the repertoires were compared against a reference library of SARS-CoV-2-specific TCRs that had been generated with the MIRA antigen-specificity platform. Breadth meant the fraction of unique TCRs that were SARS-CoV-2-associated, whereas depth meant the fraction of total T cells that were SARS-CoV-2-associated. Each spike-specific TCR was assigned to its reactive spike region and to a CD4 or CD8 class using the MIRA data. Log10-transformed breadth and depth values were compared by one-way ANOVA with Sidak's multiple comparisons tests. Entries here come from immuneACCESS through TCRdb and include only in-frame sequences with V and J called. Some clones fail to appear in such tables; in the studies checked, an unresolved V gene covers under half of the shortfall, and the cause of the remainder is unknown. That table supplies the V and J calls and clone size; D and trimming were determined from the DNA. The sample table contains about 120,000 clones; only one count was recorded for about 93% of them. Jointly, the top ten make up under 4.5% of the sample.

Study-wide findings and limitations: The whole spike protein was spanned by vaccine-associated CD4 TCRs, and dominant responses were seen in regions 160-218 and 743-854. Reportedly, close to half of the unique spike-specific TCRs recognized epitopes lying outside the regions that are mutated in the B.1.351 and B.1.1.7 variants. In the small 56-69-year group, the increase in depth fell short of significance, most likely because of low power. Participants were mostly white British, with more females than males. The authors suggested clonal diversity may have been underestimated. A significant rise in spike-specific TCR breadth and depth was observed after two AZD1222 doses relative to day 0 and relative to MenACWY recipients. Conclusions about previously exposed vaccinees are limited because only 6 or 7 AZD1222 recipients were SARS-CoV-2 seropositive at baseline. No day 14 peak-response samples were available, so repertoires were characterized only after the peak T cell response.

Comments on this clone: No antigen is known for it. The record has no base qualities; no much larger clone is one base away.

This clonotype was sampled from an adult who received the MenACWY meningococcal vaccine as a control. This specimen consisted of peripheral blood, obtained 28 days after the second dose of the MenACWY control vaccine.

The DNA sequence reads TGTGCCAGCAGCTCCCCAGGATTCTCCTACAATGAGCAGTTCTTC. Its product reads: CASSSPGFSYNEQFF. The V gene is TRBV5-8 and the J gene is TRBJ2-1, with the D segment identity uncertain. The V and J ends are trimmed by 3 bases and 0 bases, leaving 10 bases between them. CDR1 is given as SGHTS and CDR2 as YDEGEE, both from the germline V gene. There are 15 amino acids in the CDR3, from cysteine to phenylalanine inclusive. The sequence is cut down to CDR3 DNA, 45 bases in frame from base 1. Beyond the CDR3, the reference TRBV5-8 and TRBJ2-1 genes provide the residues; the full variable domain reads: EAGVTQSPTHLIKTRGQQATLRCSPISGHTSVYWYQQALGLGLQFLLWYDEGEERNRGNFPPRFSGRQFPNYSSELNVNALELEDSALYLCASSSPGFSYNEQFFGPGTRLTVL.